The 23 T cell receptor beta chains listed next were all sequenced from one sample in a study of OX40 agonist ivuxolimab in advanced cancers. Libraries came from the immunoSEQ multiplex PCR assay. TCRdb retrieved this table from immuneACCESS and kept in-frame rearrangements only. Not all clones are present; in checked studies, unresolved V genes account for under half, and no reason is known for the remainder. The sample data list about 74,000 clones, and more than 70% of these were observed just once. The ten largest account for less than 2.5% of the sample. The material sequenced was CD4+ or CD8+ T cells sorted from blood, taken in a trial of the OX40 agonist ivuxolimab. These receptors were taken from an adult with an advanced solid tumor such as melanoma, head and neck, liver or kidney cancer.

This clone was detected once. The rearrangement joins TRBV5-1 to TRBJ2-5; TRBD1 might be the D (6 bases). V was shortened by 3 bases and J by 0 bases, with 12 bases between the two germline ends. CDR1 and CDR2 from the germline V gene are SGHRS and YFSETQ. This CDR3 comprises 15 residues. The CDR3 region is CASSSGTPHQETQYF. The CDR3 DNA reads TGCGCCAGCAGCTCCGGGACACCACACCAAGAGACCCAGTACTTC.

The rearrangement joins TRBV9 to TRBJ2-1; unclear D gene. This CDR3 contains 13 residues. CDR1 is SGDLS, CDR2 YYNGEE, per germline. V was clipped by 0 bases and J by 6 bases, with 7 bases between them. CDR3 nucleotide sequence: TGTGCCAGCAGCGTAGACGGTCTCAATGAGCAGTTCTTC. This translates into CASSVDGLNEQFF.

This sequence joins TRBV10-2 and TRBJ2-2; perhaps TRBD1 as D (5 bases). The CDR3 is 15 amino acids. The V gene's germline CDR1 is WSHSY and CDR2 SAAADI. Trimming pared 3 bases from V and 5 bases from J, leaving 13 bases between. The CDR3: CASSEVRGSTGELFF. Here the CDR3 DNA reads TGCGCCAGCAGTGAAGTTAGGGGTAGTACCGGGGAGCTGTTTTTT.

In the case of this clone: A read error may account for a junction end that differs from germline. The chain couples TRBV7-2 to TRBJ2-7, with 8 bases fitting TRBD2. Germline V gene lookup returns CDR1 SGHTA and CDR2 FQGNSA. This CDR3 contains 14 residues. The CDR3 nucleotides are TGTGCCGGCAGCCGTGGACTAGCACCAGGGTTGCAGTACTTC. Amino acids: CAGSRGLAPGLQYF. Full variable domain (outside the CDR3, taken from reference TRBV7-2 and TRBJ2-7): GAGVSQSPSNKVTEKGKDVELRCDPISGHTALYWYRQSLGQGLEFLIYFQGNSAPDKSGLPSDRFSAERTGGSVSTLTIQRTQQEDSAVYLCAGSRGLAPGLQYFGPGTRLTVT.

This chain links TRBV5-4 with TRBJ2-2, with D possibly being TRBD2 (6 bases). The CDR3 is 16 amino acids. V lost 0 bases to trimming and J lost 0 bases, with 9 bases between them. Germline V lookup: CDR1 SGHNT, CDR2 YYREEE (reference sequence). The CDR3 here is CASSLGGGTNTGELFF. The CDR3 DNA follows: TGTGCCAGCAGCTTGGGCGGCGGGACGAACACCGGGGAGCTGTTTTTT.

The CDR3 region has the DNA TGCGCCAGCAGCTTGGAGGGGCGGGCTAGGGGGACTGAAGCTTTCTTT. Protein: CASSLEGRARGTEAFF. The chain carries TRBV5-1 and TRBJ1-1, with a tentative D call TRBD1 (6 bases). The CDR3 totals 16 residues. Trimming shortened V by 0 bases and J by 5 bases, and 17 bases separated the two germline ends. Germline V gene sequence: CDR1 SGHRS, CDR2 YFSETQ.

The DNA of the CDR3 is TGCAGCGTTGCCTTAGCGGGGGCCTACAATGAGCAGTTCTTC. It yields the protein CSVALAGAYNEQFF. This chain joins TRBV29-1 and TRBJ2-1; 9 bases line up with TRBD2. The CDR3 is 14 amino acids. Unmatched junction bases numbered 3, after V lost 4 bases and J lost 2 bases. In germline, CDR1 is SQVTM, CDR2 ANQGSEA.

The chain recombines TRBV30 with TRBJ1-5, with unresolved D. V dropped 5 bases and J dropped 0 bases, with 20 bases sitting between them. The CDR3 contains 17 residues. Germline values: CDR1 GTSNPN, CDR2 SVGIG (reference sequence). CDR3 loop: CAWDEKFRDPSNQPQHF. CDR3 DNA: TGTGCCTGGGATGAAAAGTTCCGAGACCCTAGCAATCAGCCCCAGCATTTT.

The chain links TRBV11-2 to TRBJ1-4; D remains unclear. Trimming shortened V by 2 bases and J by 3 bases, and 10 bases separated the two germline ends. CDR3 length: 15 amino acids. Per the germline V gene, CDR1 is SGHAT and CDR2 is FQNNGV. CDR3 amino acids: CASSLSPGANEKLFF. CDR3 DNA sequence: TGTGCCAGCAGCTTATCTCCCGGGGCTAATGAAAAACTGTTTTTT. Based on the CDR3 plus reference TRBV11-2 and TRBJ1-4, the full variable domain is EAGVAQSPRYKIIEKRQSVAFWCNPISGHATLYWYQQILGQGPKLLIQFQNNGVVDDSQLPKDRFSAERLKGVDSTLKIQPAKLEDSAVYLCASSLSPGANEKLFFGSGTQLSVL.

This clone was counted many times. The V and J genes are TRBV10-3 and TRBJ1-1; TRBD1 might be the D (6 bases). V was cut by 0 bases and J by 0 bases, with 20 bases left in between. The CDR3 has 19 residues. Germline CDR1 and CDR2: ENHRY and SYGVKD. In DNA form, the CDR3 reads TGTGCCATCAGTGAGTCGACTCGGGCAGTTAGGGGGATGAACACTGAAGCTTTCTTT. Encoded protein: CAISESTRAVRGMNTEAFF.

V and J are TRBV11-2 and TRBJ2-5; no clear D. The germline V gene encodes CDR1 SGHAT and CDR2 FQNNGV. The length of the CDR3 is 14 residues. V was pared by 3 bases and J by 5 bases, with 13 bases between. The CDR3 is CASSFTILSETQYF. The CDR3 DNA sequence: TGTGCCAGCAGCTTTACCATCTTGTCGGAGACCCAGTACTTC.

V is TRBV19 and J is TRBJ2-5; TRBD1 might be the D (6 bases). Deletions cut 5 bases from V and 2 bases from J, with 9 bases between. The CDR3 length is 13 residues. The V gene's germline CDR1 is LNHDA and CDR2 SQIVND (reference sequence). CDR3: CASSEGGQETQYF. CDR3 DNA: TGTGCCAGTAGTGAAGGGGGTCAAGAGACCCAGTACTTC.

V gene TRBV7-3 combines with J gene TRBJ2-5; weak D call: TRBD1 (5 bases). The CDR3 totals 13 residues. CDR1 SGHTA and CDR2 FQGTGA come from the germline V gene. The V end was cut by 1 base, the J end by 2 bases, with 5 bases between. This CDR3 is CASSLRQQETQYF. CDR3 coding DNA: TGTGCCAGCAGCTTAAGACAGCAAGAGACCCAGTACTTC. The variable domain in full, completed from reference TRBV7-3 and TRBJ2-5, reads GAGVSQTPSNKVTEKGKYVELRCDPISGHTALYWYRQSLGQGPEFLIYFQGTGAADDSGLPNDRFFAVRPEGSVSTLKIQRTERGDSAVYLCASSLRQQETQYFGPGTRLLVL.

V gene TRBV18 combines with J gene TRBJ2-2, with D unclear. With 5 bases removed from V and 6 bases from J, the gap between germline ends came to 7 bases. The germline gives CDR1 KGHSH, CDR2 LQKENI. The CDR3 is 12 residues long. DNA for the CDR3: TGTGCCAGCTCAATTGGGGCCGGGGAGCTGTTTTTT. Encoded protein: CASSIGAGELFF.

The rearrangement joins TRBV15 to TRBJ1-6; 9 bases fit TRBD1. The CDR3 is 14 amino acids. Looked up from germline, CDR1 is LNHNV and CDR2 is YYDKDF (reference sequence). V lost 4 bases and J lost 7; bases outside the gene matches: 2. CDR3 bases: TGTGCCACCAGCAAAGGGACAGGGAATTCACCCCTCCACTTT. Residues: CATSKGTGNSPLHF. The variable domain in full, completed from reference TRBV15 and TRBJ1-6, reads DAMVIQNPRYQVTQFGKPVTLSCSQTLNHNVMYWYQQKSSQAPKLLFHYYDKDFNNEADTPDNFQSRRPNTSFCFLDIRSPGLGDTAMYLCATSKGTGNSPLHFGNGTRLTVT.

The chain carries TRBV23-1 and TRBJ2-1; D possibly matches TRBD1 or TRBD2 (5 bases each). TRBV23-1 is reported as an ORF; its role is uncertain. V gave up 4 bases and J gave up 5 bases, with 15 bases separating them. The CDR3 is 15 amino acids. CDR3 nucleotides: TGCGCCAGCAGTCCGACCGGGACGGAGGACAATGAGCAGTTCTTC. Residues: CASSPTGTEDNEQFF.

This rearrangement joins TRBV4-1 to TRBJ2-1; 8 nucleotides line up with TRBD1. Trimming cost V 1 base and J 3 bases; bases outside gene matches: 2. This CDR3 is built from 15 residues. Germline-derived CDR1 and CDR2 are MGHRA and YSYEKL. CDR3 DNA: TGCGCCAGCAGCCAAGGACAGGGGATCTACAATGAGCAGTTCTTC. It specifies CASSQGQGIYNEQFF.

The CDR3 bases are TGTGCCAGCAGCTTCGGGACAGGCCTCCAAGAGACCCAGTACTTC. Translated: CASSFGTGLQETQYF. The chain joins TRBV7-9 to TRBJ2-5; 8 bases match TRBD1. The trim removed 3 bases at V and 1 base at J, leaving 4 bases unmatched. The CDR3 loop spans 15 amino acids. From germline, CDR1 is SEHNR and CDR2 FQNEAQ (reference sequence).

V usage is TRBV28 and J usage is TRBJ2-7, with 8 bases fitting TRBD1. V lost 6 bases, J lost 2 bases, and 9 bases stayed unmatched. This CDR3 is 15 amino acids long. Germline V lookup: CDR1 MDHEN, CDR2 SYDVKM. CDR3 nucleotide sequence: TGTGCCAGCAGACCCTGGACAGGGACCCCCTACGAGCAGTACTTC. Translated, it gives CASRPWTGTPYEQYF.

V and J are TRBV7-2 and TRBJ1-5; D not certain. Germline CDR1 is SGHTA and CDR2 is FQGNSA. CDR3 length equals 15 residues. The ends were cut back, 3 bases at V and 0 bases at J, with 9 bases in the middle. The CDR3 region is CASSLGTYSNQPQHF. For the CDR3, the DNA is TGTGCCAGCAGCTTGGGTACATATAGCAATCAGCCCCAGCATTTT.

The chain uses TRBV6-6 and TRBJ2-7; D perhaps matches TRBD2 (6 bases). Looked up from germline, CDR1 is MNHNY and CDR2 is SVGAGI (reference sequence). This CDR3 has 13 residues. Trimming shortened V by 7 bases and J by 7 bases, and 17 bases separated the two germline ends. CDR3 DNA: TGTGCCAGCAACCAACGGGAGTCAGGAGAGCAGTACTTC. Its protein product is CASNQRESGEQYF.

CDR3 sequence: CASSPGPTGETQYF. The CDR3 nucleotides are TGTGCCAGCAGCCCGGGCCCTACGGGAGAGACCCAGTACTTC. The V call is TRBV5-6, the J call TRBJ2-5; no definite D call. V was cut by 4 bases and J by 4 bases, with 14 bases left in between. This CDR3 spans 14 amino acids. The germline gives CDR1 SGHDT, CDR2 YYEEEE.

This clone was seen only once. The chain employs TRBV4-2 and TRBJ1-4, with TRBD1 as a possible D gene (5 bases). The V end was cut by 1 base, the J end by 1 base, with 19 bases between. Germline assignment: CDR1 LGHNA and CDR2 YNFKEQ. The length of the CDR3 is 19 residues. The CDR3 sequence: CASSQVYWGTGQTNEKLFF. The CDR3 nucleotides read TGTGCCAGCAGCCAAGTATATTGGGGCACAGGTCAAACTAATGAAAAACTGTTTTTT.